This entry describes one T cell receptor (beta chain). Clones were read by immunoSEQ multiplex PCR, and TCRdb kept only the in-frame ones, dropping some. The table has about 660,000 clones, 88% seen once. CDR1 and CDR2 (germline): SGHNT, YYREEE (reference sequence). The CDR3 spans 15 residues. V lost 4 bases, J lost 9 bases, and 7 bases stayed unmatched. This entry belongs to a study of shared T cell receptors in the human thymus. The sample was also linked to a second study, of human thymus T cells. That source notes: Related research examined unrelated individuals and reported that their thymic repertoires overlapped highly.

The TCR originated in a boy in the first two years of life with a congenital heart defect. This sequence joins TRBV5-4 and TRBJ2-1, with 13 bases aligning to TRBD2. Sequencing input: thymocytes. The CDR3 region has the DNA TGTGCCAGCAGCAACGGACTAGCGGGAGTAGTTGAGCAGTTCTTC. Its translation: CASSNGLAGVVEQFF. The entire variable domain, with the rest obtained from reference TRBV5-4 and TRBJ2-1, is as follows: ETGVTQSPTHLIKTRGQQVTLRCSSQSGHNTVSWYQQALGQGPQFIFQYYREEENGRGNFPPRFSGLQFPNYSSELNVNALELDDSALYLCASSNGLAGVVEQFFGPGTRLTVL.